This TCR beta chain was identified in a study of PD-L1 blockade in urothelial cancer (dated by TCRdb to between 2016 and 2019). With regard to the full study: All patients started therapy at some point between 2014 and 2016 and received atezolizumab 1,200 mg intravenously every 3 weeks. Pretreatment tumor samples, along with matched peripheral blood serially collected before and after atezolizumab treatment, were subjected to TCR sequencing. A median of about 150,000 T cells and approximately 86,000 unique TCRs was obtained from blood samples, and a median clonality of about 0.08 was observed. Durable clinical benefit was defined as progression-free survival longer than 6 months, and TCR features were also tested against progression-free and overall survival. Blood samples were analyzed at two time points: 3 weeks after treatment start (second dose) and 6 weeks after treatment start. An exploratory multi-omic analysis was conducted of the somatic, immune and clinical correlates of response to PD-L1 blockade with atezolizumab in urothelial cancer. Patients had an ECOG performance status of 0 or 1 and had received between 0 and 3 prior chemotherapy regimens. Whole exome sequencing and RNA sequencing of pretreatment tumors were performed alongside TCR sequencing in the same patients. Some 30 patients had pretreatment blood TCR-seq, about 25 had at least one posttreatment blood collection, and about 25 had tumor TCR-seq. Twenty-five of 29 patients were identified as males with urothelial cancer of bladder origin, and a prior smoking history was reported by 18 of 29 patients. Under 10 patients reached durable clinical benefit, while some 20 patients did not.

Each PCR received spiked-in synthetic TCR analog templates so that absolute template abundance could be estimated from read counts. The immunoSEQ assay used bias-controlled V and J gene primers to amplify TCRbeta CDR3 regions from genomic DNA. Sequencing of rearranged TCRbeta segments was performed at approximately 20X coverage. In the original analysis: Clustering was used to correct sequencing errors, and CDR3s were annotated against IMGT to assign V, D and J genes. Downstream analyses used only productive TCRbeta rearrangements, leaving out any out-of-frame or stop-codon sequences. To compute clonality, Shannon entropy was normalized by the log of the number of unique productive sequences and then subtracted from one. Clones differing between time points or between blood and tumor were identified by Fisher's exact test with Benjamini-Hochberg correction at adjusted p below 0.01. TCRdb retrieved this table from immuneACCESS and kept in-frame rearrangements only. Not all clones are present; in checked studies, unresolved V genes account for under half, and no reason is known for the remainder. V and J calls plus clone size are reproduced from that table; the DNA served to infer D and trimming. For this sample there are nearly 50,000 clones; more than 80% appear just once. The ten largest clones add up to around 10% of the sample.

This clone was picked up one time. The antigen it recognizes is unknown. Per-nucleotide qualities are absent, and no much larger clonotype sits a single base away. The label giving this sample's time point can be read as: peripheral blood 6 weeks after treatment start. The cohort comprised around 31 patients with locally advanced or metastatic urothelial carcinoma treated at Memorial Sloan Kettering on a trial protocol. Peripheral blood mononuclear cells were collected pretreatment and during treatment, with between 1 and 8 total time points per patient. The Qiagen DNeasy Blood extraction kit was used to purify genomic DNA from total PBMCs and from tumor samples. PBMCs were collected pretreatment and during treatment, and were isolated and stored as previously described. From V the trimming removes 2 bases and from J it removes 0 bases, while the gene matches leave 4 bases of the junction unaccounted for. Based on the germline V gene, the CDR1 and CDR2 sequences are MNHNS and SASEGT. CDR3 length: 15 amino acids, cysteine to phenylalanine. Just the 45-base CDR3 DNA is kept, in frame starting at base 1.

Results the study describes overall, beyond this receptor: Improved progression-free and overall survival was associated with having pretreatment peripheral blood TCR clonality below the median. Greater expansion of tumor-associated TCR clones in peripheral blood 3 weeks after the start of treatment was observed in patients with durable benefit (n ≈ 24, p = 0.022). Because the sample size was small (n ≈ 28) and many of the analyses were exploratory, the results are meant to be hypothesis-generating.

This receptor chain uses TRBV6-1 and TRBJ2-7; the junction holds 7 bases that match TRBD2. The sequence came from a man in his 70s with urothelial cancer. The starting material was PBMCs, obtained around atezolizumab (anti-PD-L1) treatment. CDR3 protein: CASSEYAGASYEQYF. The DNA sequence follows: TGTGCCAGCAGTGAATACGCGGGAGCCTCCTACGAGCAGTACTTC.